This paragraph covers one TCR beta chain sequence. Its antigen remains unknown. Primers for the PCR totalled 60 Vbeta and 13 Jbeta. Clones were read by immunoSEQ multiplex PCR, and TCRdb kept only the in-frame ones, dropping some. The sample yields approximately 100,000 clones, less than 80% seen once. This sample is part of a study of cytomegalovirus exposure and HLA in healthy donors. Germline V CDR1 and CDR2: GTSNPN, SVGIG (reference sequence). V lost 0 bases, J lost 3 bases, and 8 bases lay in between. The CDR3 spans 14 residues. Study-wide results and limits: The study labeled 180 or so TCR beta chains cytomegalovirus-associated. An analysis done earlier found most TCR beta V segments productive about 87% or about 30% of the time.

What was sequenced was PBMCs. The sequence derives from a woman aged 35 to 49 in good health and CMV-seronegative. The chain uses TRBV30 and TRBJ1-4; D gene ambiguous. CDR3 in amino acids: CAWSVMEANEKLFF. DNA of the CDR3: TGTGCCTGGAGTGTTATGGAGGCTAATGAAAAACTGTTTTTT. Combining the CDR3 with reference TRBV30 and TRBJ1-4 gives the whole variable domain SQTIHQWPATLVQPVGSPLSLECTVEGTSNPNLYWYRQAAGRGLQLLFYSVGIGQISSEVPQNLSASRPQDRQFILSSKKLLLSDSGFYLCAWSVMEANEKLFFGSGTQLSVL.